This is a list of T cell receptor beta chains from one sample in a study of T-cell reconstitution after alpha-beta-depleted transplantation in children. MiXCR, applied by TCRdb to the PCR reads, yields one record per CDR3 protein. The profile covers roughly 20,000 distinct CDR3 sequences, with roughly a tenth appearing a single time and about 23% taken by the ten largest. The sequenced sample was PBMCs from the stem cell graft donor, obtained from the stem cell graft. Receptors originate from a human donor who donated a stem cell graft to a child with chronic granulomatous disease. The CDR3 runs from the conserved cysteine through the conserved F or W. D genes are given only for firm matches. Size tells how often a clone was seen (once, few, many) or the class of an expanded clone, and some rows leave it out.

CDR3: CASSRGGSDGSPLHF
DNA: TGCGCCAGCAGCCGCGGCGGATCGGATGGTTCACCCCTCCACTTT
size: many
J: TRBJ1-6
D: NA
V: TRBV5-1

CDR3: CASSSQGTNTEAFF
DNA: TGCGCCAGCAGCTCACAGGGGACCAACACTGAAGCTTTCTTT
size: many
J: TRBJ1-1
D: TRBD1
V: TRBV5-1

CDR3: CASSSPMASRGSYEQYF
DNA: TGTGCCAGCAGTTCTCCCATGGCGTCCAGGGGTAGCTACGAGCAGTACTTC
size: many
J: TRBJ2-7
D: NA
V: TRBV27

CDR3: CSARFPGGATNEKLFF
DNA: TGCAGTGCTAGATTTCCAGGAGGGGCAACTAATGAAAAACTGTTTTTT
size: many
J: TRBJ1-4
D: NA
V: TRBV20-1

CDR3: CASSLTGTGDGYTF
DNA: TGTGCCAGCAGTTTAACCGGGACAGGGGATGGCTACACCTTC
size: many
J: TRBJ1-2
D: TRBD1
V: TRBV12-3/TRBV12-4

CDR3: CASSPTSSNTGELFF
DNA: TGCGCCAGCAGCCCGACTAGCTCGAACACCGGGGAGCTGTTTTTT
size: many
J: TRBJ2-2
D: TRBD2
V: TRBV5-1

CDR3: CASSRASYEQYF
DNA: TGTGCCAGCAGCAGGGCATCCTACGAGCAGTACTTC
size: many
J: TRBJ2-7
D: NA
V: TRBV7-9

CDR3: CSVGTGGSADTQYF
DNA: TGCAGCGTTGGGACAGGGGGCTCGGCAGATACGCAGTATTTT
size: many
J: TRBJ2-3
D: TRBD1
V: TRBV29-1

CDR3: CASSSPRGDFLTYTF
DNA: TGTGCCAGCAGCTCCCCTCGGGGGGATTTTTTAACCTACACCTTC
size: many
J: TRBJ1-2
D: NA
V: TRBV11-2

CDR3: CASSQGTELFF
DNA: TGTGCCAGCAGCCAGGGGACGGAGCTGTTTTTT
size: many
J: TRBJ2-2
D: NA
V: TRBV5-5

CDR3: CASSQRLGFTGELFF
DNA: TGTGCCAGCAGCCAGAGGCTTGGCTTCACCGGGGAGCTGTTTTTT
size: many
J: TRBJ2-2
D: NA
V: TRBV3-1

CDR3: CSAPPTAGPYSNQPQHF
DNA: TGCAGTGCTCCCCCAACGGCAGGCCCCTATAGCAATCAGCCCCAGCATTTT
size: NA
J: TRBJ1-5
D: NA
V: TRBV20-1

CDR3: CASSQFADSYGYTF
DNA: TGTGCCAGCAGCCAATTCGCAGATTCCTATGGCTACACCTTC
size: many
J: TRBJ1-2
D: NA
V: TRBV3-1

CDR3: CASSPRTGGAYEQYF
DNA: TGTGCCAGCAGCCCAAGGACAGGTGGGGCCTACGAGCAGTACTTC
size: many
J: TRBJ2-7
D: TRBD1
V: TRBV7-6

CDR3: CASSDLKNLRGIHNEQFF
DNA: TGTGCCAGCAGTGACCTAAAGAATCTCCGGGGGATTCACAATGAGCAGTTCTTC
size: many
J: TRBJ2-1
D: NA
V: TRBV25-1

CDR3: CASSLTSGGKTGELFF
DNA: TGCGCCAGCAGCCTGACTAGCGGGGGAAAGACCGGGGAGCTGTTTTTT
size: many
J: TRBJ2-2
D: TRBD2
V: TRBV5-1

CDR3: CASSLGGTVANYGYTF
DNA: TGTGCCAGCAGCTTGGGCGGGACAGTAGCTAACTATGGCTACACCTTC
size: many
J: TRBJ1-2
D: TRBD1
V: TRBV7-2

CDR3: CASSRGTGFGELFF
DNA: TGTGCCAGCAGTAGAGGGACAGGTTTTGGAGAGCTGTTTTTT
size: few
J: TRBJ2-2
D: TRBD1
V: TRBV6-1

CDR3: CASSDRQYNEQFF
DNA: TGTGCCAGCAGCGACCGACAGTACAATGAGCAGTTCTTC
size: many
J: TRBJ2-1
D: NA
V: TRBV7-9

CDR3: CASSSNQLGQVNF
DNA: TGTGCCAGCAGCTCCAACCAACTGGGTCAGGTGAACTTC
size: many
J: TRBJ2-7
D: NA
V: TRBV5-5

CDR3: CASSHPPGGTDTQYF
DNA: TGTGCCAGCAGCCACCCACCGGGAGGCACAGATACGCAGTATTTT
size: many
J: TRBJ2-3
D: NA
V: TRBV27

CDR3: CASSPSTTPTGILAKNIQYF
DNA: TGTGCCAGCAGCCCATCCACAACTCCGACAGGGATTTTAGCCAAAAACATTCAGTACTTC
size: many
J: TRBJ2-4
D: TRBD1
V: TRBV11-1

CDR3: CASSLWGAPTFSSADTQYF
DNA: TGTGCCAGCAGTTTATGGGGCGCGCCAACCTTTTCTAGCGCAGATACGCAGTATTTT
size: NA
J: TRBJ2-3
D: NA
V: TRBV27

CDR3: CSVAWTRGSAGDTDTQYF
DNA: TGCAGCGTTGCCTGGACTAGGGGGAGTGCAGGGGACACAGATACGCAGTATTTT
size: many
J: TRBJ2-3
D: NA
V: TRBV29-1

CDR3: CARRHPGQGILNNSPLHF
DNA: TGTGCCAGAAGGCACCCGGGACAGGGAATTCTCAATAATTCACCCCTCCACTTT
size: few
J: TRBJ1-6
D: TRBD1
V: TRBV12-3/TRBV12-4

CDR3: CASSLPVTGATDTQYF
DNA: TGTGCCAGCAGCTTGCCAGTCACGGGAGCTACAGATACGCAGTATTTT
size: many
J: TRBJ2-3
D: NA
V: TRBV5-5

CDR3: CSARDRNYEQYF
DNA: TGCAGTGCTAGAGACAGAAACTACGAGCAGTACTTC
size: many
J: TRBJ2-7
D: NA
V: TRBV20-1

CDR3: CASSDRGRTEQYF
DNA: TGTGCCAGCAGCGACAGGGGGCGAACCGAGCAGTACTTC
size: NA
J: TRBJ2-7
D: TRBD1
V: TRBV2

CDR3: CASSKRGQGCNEQYF
DNA: TGTGCCAGCAGCAAAAGGGGACAGGGTTGCAACGAGCAGTACTTC
size: many
J: TRBJ2-7
D: NA
V: TRBV21-1

CDR3: CAWSVPSWTYNEQFF
DNA: TGTGCCTGGAGTGTACCCAGCTGGACCTACAATGAGCAGTTCTTC
size: medium-sized
J: TRBJ2-1
D: NA
V: TRBV30

CDR3: CASSVAGGPTNEQFF
DNA: TGTGCCAGCAGCGTCGCGGGGGGCCCTACCAATGAGCAGTTCTTC
size: many
J: TRBJ2-1
D: TRBD2
V: TRBV9

CDR3: CSASVAGGTEAFF
DNA: TGCAGTGCTAGCGTGGCAGGGGGCACTGAAGCTTTCTTT
size: many
J: TRBJ1-1
D: TRBD1
V: TRBV20-1

CDR3: CASSYRAGEQYF
DNA: TGTGCCAGCAGCTACAGGGCGGGCGAGCAGTACTTC
size: many
J: TRBJ2-7
D: NA
V: TRBV12-3/TRBV12-4

CDR3: CASAGEVDTQYF
DNA: TGTGCCAGCGCGGGAGAAGTGGATACGCAGTATTTT
size: many
J: TRBJ2-3
D: TRBD2
V: TRBV28

CDR3: CATVGVVPGLAGESYNEQFF
DNA: TGTGCCACCGTCGGGGTGGTACCGGGACTAGCGGGAGAGTCCTACAATGAGCAGTTCTTC
size: few
J: TRBJ2-1
D: TRBD2
V: TRBV11-2

CDR3: CSARRAGFEAFF
DNA: TGCAGTGCTAGGAGGGCAGGGTTTGAAGCTTTCTTT
size: many
J: TRBJ1-1
D: NA
V: TRBV20-1

CDR3: CASSLWFGEGRETQYF
DNA: TGTGCCAGCAGCTTATGGTTCGGTGAAGGGCGAGAGACCCAGTACTTC
size: many
J: TRBJ2-5
D: NA
V: TRBV5-6